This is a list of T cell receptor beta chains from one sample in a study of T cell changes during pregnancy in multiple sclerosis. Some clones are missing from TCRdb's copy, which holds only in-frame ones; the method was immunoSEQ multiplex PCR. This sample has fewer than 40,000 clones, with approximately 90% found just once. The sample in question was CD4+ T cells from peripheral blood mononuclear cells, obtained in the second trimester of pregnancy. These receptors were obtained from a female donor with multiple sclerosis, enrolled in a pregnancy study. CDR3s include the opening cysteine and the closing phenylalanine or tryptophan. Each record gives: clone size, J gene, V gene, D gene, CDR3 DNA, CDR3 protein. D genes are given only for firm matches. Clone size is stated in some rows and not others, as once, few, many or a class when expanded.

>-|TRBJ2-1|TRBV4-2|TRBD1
TGTGCCAGCGTACAGGGGTTAAATGATCACAATGAGCAGTTCTTC
CASVQGLNDHNEQFF
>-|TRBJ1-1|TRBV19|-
TGTGCCACCCTACGGAACACTGAAGCTTTCTTT
CATLRNTEAFF
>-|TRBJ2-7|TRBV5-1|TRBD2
TGCGCCAGCAGCTTGGCCCCCGGCGGGGGCTACGAGCAGTACTTC
CASSLAPGGGYEQYF
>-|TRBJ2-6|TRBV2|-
TGTGCCAGCAGTGATGGTACAGCTGGGGCCAACGTCCTGACTTTC
CASSDGTAGANVLTF
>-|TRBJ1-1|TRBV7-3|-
TGTGCCAGCAGCTTAATGGGCAGGGAAACTGAAGCTTTCTTT
CASSLMGRETEAFF
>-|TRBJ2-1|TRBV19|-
TGTGCCAGTAGTGTTCGAGGGCCTCAGTATGGTATCAATGAGCAGTTCTTC
CASSVRGPQYGINEQFF
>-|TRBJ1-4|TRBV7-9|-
TGTGCCAGCAGCCCCCAGGGACATACTAATGAAAAACTGTTTTTT
CASSPQGHTNEKLFF
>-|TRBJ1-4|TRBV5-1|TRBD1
TGCGCCAGCAGCTTCCAACAGGGGCCTACTAATGAAAAACTGTTTTTT
CASSFQQGPTNEKLFF
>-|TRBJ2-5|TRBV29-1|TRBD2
TGCAGCGCCGAGCGGGGGGGCGACGAGACCCAGTACTTC
CSAERGGDETQYF
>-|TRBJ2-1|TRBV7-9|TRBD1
TGTGCCAGCAGCGCACCCGGGACAGGGGGAGGTGAGCAGTTCTTC
CASSAPGTGGGEQFF
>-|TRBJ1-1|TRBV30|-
TGTGCCTGGAGTATGGAGAGAACGGGCACTGAAGCTTTCTTT
CAWSMERTGTEAFF
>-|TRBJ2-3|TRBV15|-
TGTGCTTACCTAACCCTTACAGATACGCAGTATTTT
CAYLTLTDTQYF
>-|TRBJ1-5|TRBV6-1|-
TGTGCCAGCAGTGAAGAGGGGCGCAGGGATCAGCCCCAGCATTTT
CASSEEGRRDQPQHF
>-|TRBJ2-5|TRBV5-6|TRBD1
TGTGCCAGCAGCCGGGACAGGGGTACGGGGGAGACCCAGTACTTC
CASSRDRGTGETQYF
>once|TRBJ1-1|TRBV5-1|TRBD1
TGCGCCAGCAGCTTGAACCCAGGGGGCAGGTCTGAAGCTTTCTTT
CASSLNPGGRSEAFF